This T cell receptor beta chain comes out of a study of blood T cell repertoires in COVID-19. The germline V gene has CDR1 LNHDA and CDR2 SQIVND (reference sequence). V lost 4 bases and J 5 bases, leaving 10 bases between the germline ends. The CDR3 extends over 13 amino acids. Produced via immunoSEQ multiplex PCR; TCRdb's table is partial and in-frame only. The profile covers 90,000 or so clones, with about 90% appearing a single time and around 10% taken by the ten largest. The receptor was derived from a man at least 80 years old with acute or convalescent COVID-19. The chain is built from TRBV19 and TRBJ2-3, with TRBD2 as a possible D gene (6 bases). The sequenced sample was peripheral blood. CDR3 region: CASSNRAGDTQYF. As DNA, the CDR3 is TGTGCCAGTAGTAACCGAGCGGGAGATACGCAGTATTTT.